A selection of T cell receptor beta chains follows, all from one sample in a study of CD8 T cells in ankylosing spondylitis. TCRdb independently ran MiXCR on the 5' RACE reads; one entry per CDR3 protein. The data contain approximately 290,000 distinct CDR3 sequences, about 20% of them seen just once; the ten biggest clones take up around 3.2%. Sequencing was carried out using blood, either unsorted or a sorted T cell fraction (not recorded which). The source is a female donor with ankylosing spondylitis or in good health (not recorded which). Each CDR3 is given with its conserved first and last residue. The D gene is left open where the match is weak. A clone size is listed for some rows: how often the clone was seen (once, few, many), or a class if it is expanded.

V gene	D gene	J gene	clone size	CDR3 protein	CDR3 DNA
TRBV5-6	-	TRBJ2-1	many	CASSLGPGSYNEQFF	TGTGCCAGCAGCTTGGGCCCTGGGTCCTACAATGAGCAGTTCTTC
TRBV3-1	-	TRBJ1-1	few	CASSQALDTEAFF	TGTGCCAGCAGCCAAGCTCTGGACACTGAAGCTTTCTTT
TRBV20-1	-	TRBJ1-6	few	CSARDRGTLHF	TGCAGTGCTAGAGATCGCGGGACCCTCCACTTT
TRBV4-2	TRBD2	TRBJ2-7	few	CASSQDWTGGPGEQYF	TGTGCCAGCAGCCAAGATTGGACGGGAGGGCCAGGCGAGCAGTACTTC
TRBV11-2	TRBD1	TRBJ1-1	many	CASSRDRGVPHEAFF	TGTGCCAGCAGCCGGGACAGGGGGGTTCCCCATGAAGCTTTCTTT
TRBV7-2	-	TRBJ2-5	-	CASSLARKVLYF	TGTGCCAGCAGCTTAGCGCGGAAGGTCCTATACTTC
TRBV20-1	TRBD1	TRBJ2-1	few	CSAREGNRGQGRRGEQFF	TGCAGTGCTAGAGAAGGAAACCGTGGACAGGGGAGAAGGGGTGAGCAGTTCTTC
TRBV24-1	TRBD2	TRBJ2-2	-	CAAGGTIRAGELFF	TGTGCCGCTGGCGGGACTATCAGGGCCGGGGAGCTGTTTTTT
TRBV12-3/TRBV12-4	TRBD2	TRBJ2-4	few	CASSFGGRVLNIQYF	TGTGCCAGCAGTTTTGGCGGGAGGGTTTTGAACATTCAGTACTTC
TRBV4-1	-	TRBJ1-1	few	CASSQDLTEAFF	TGCGCCAGCAGCCAGGATCTCACTGAAGCTTTCTTT
TRBV30	TRBD1	TRBJ1-3	-	CAWNPTGVTIYF	TGTGCCTGGAACCCGACAGGGGTCACCATATATTTT
TRBV11-2	-	TRBJ2-5	-	CASSLRSGQETQYF	TGTGCCAGCAGCTTACGTTCAGGCCAAGAGACCCAGTACTTC
TRBV20-1	-	TRBJ1-5	-	CSARYGNQPQHF	TGCAGTGCTAGGTACGGCAATCAGCCCCAGCATTTT
TRBV11-2	-	TRBJ1-3	few	CASSFGGQGGNTIYF	TGTGCCAGCAGCTTTGGGGGTCAGGGAGGAAACACCATATATTTT
TRBV12-3/TRBV12-4	-	TRBJ1-5	many	CASTIRSGYSNQPQHF	TGTGCCAGCACAATCCGGTCGGGCTATAGCAATCAGCCCCAGCATTTT
TRBV6-2/TRBV6-3	-	TRBJ2-7	-	CASRHATGGAYEQYF	TGTGCCAGCAGACATGCGACTGGGGGCGCCTACGAGCAGTACTTC
TRBV19	TRBD2	TRBJ2-1	-	CASSPRGLAGDGEQFF	TGTGCCAGTAGTCCCAGGGGACTAGCGGGAGACGGTGAGCAGTTCTTC
TRBV29-1	TRBD1	TRBJ1-5	many	CSVRDRDQPQHF	TGCAGCGTTAGGGACAGGGACCAGCCCCAGCATTTT
TRBV20-1	-	TRBJ2-4	many	CSAKAVAKNIQYF	TGCAGTGCCAAAGCGGTAGCCAAAAACATTCAGTACTTC
TRBV6-1	-	TRBJ2-1	-	CASSEEAALYNEQFF	TGTGCCAGCAGTGAAGAAGCGGCCCTTTACAATGAGCAGTTCTTC
TRBV20-1	-	TRBJ2-1	few	CSVSWAKLNEQFF	TGCAGTGTCAGTTGGGCGAAGTTAAATGAGCAGTTCTTC
TRBV10-3	-	TRBJ2-2	few	CAIRTGAGELFF	TGTGCCATCAGGACGGGGGCCGGGGAGCTGTTTTTT
TRBV2	-	TRBJ2-1	few	CASSEEAGYYNEQFF	TGTGCCAGCAGTGAAGAGGCGGGGTACTACAATGAGCAGTTCTTC
TRBV5-1	-	TRBJ1-5	many	CASSLRPGTQPQHF	TGCGCCAGCAGCTTGAGGCCGGGGACTCAGCCCCAGCATTTT
TRBV7-2	-	TRBJ2-3	-	CASSRTSRDTQYF	TGTGCCAGCAGCCGGACCTCGAGGGATACGCAGTATTTT
TRBV2	-	TRBJ2-4	-	CARSTGLSIQYF	TGTGCCAGAAGCACAGGATTGAGCATTCAGTACTTC
TRBV20-1	-	TRBJ2-3	many	CSARFQRFTDTQYF	TGCAGTGCTAGATTCCAGCGCTTCACAGATACGCAGTATTTT
TRBV9	-	TRBJ1-3	-	CASSVNLRNTIYF	TGTGCCAGCAGCGTAAATCTCAGAAACACCATATATTTT
TRBV7-7	-	TRBJ2-7	-	CASSPGVQGDYEQYF	TGTGCCAGCAGCCCCGGGGTCCAGGGAGACTACGAGCAGTACTTC
TRBV20-1	-	TRBJ2-7	many	CSASGELRYEQYF	TGCAGTGCTAGTGGGGAGTTGCGCTACGAGCAGTACTTC
TRBV30	-	TRBJ2-1	-	CAWSGNAGFMDEQFF	TGTGCCTGGAGTGGTAACGCGGGGTTTATGGATGAGCAGTTCTTC
TRBV20-1	-	TRBJ2-2	-	CSASYGRADYTGELFF	TGCAGTGCTAGTTACGGTCGCGCGGACTACACCGGGGAGCTGTTTTTT
TRBV20-1	-	TRBJ1-5	-	CSADAPGHGEQPQHF	TGCAGTGCCGATGCCCCGGGACATGGTGAACAGCCCCAGCATTTT
TRBV4-3	-	TRBJ2-7	-	CASSQDVRVGYEQYF	TGCGCCAGCAGCCAAGATGTCAGGGTGGGGTACGAGCAGTACTTC
TRBV20-1	-	TRBJ2-3	few	CSARGYTSDTQYF	TGCAGTGCTAGAGGATACACTTCAGATACGCAGTATTTT
TRBV28	-	TRBJ2-7	many	CASSRTLFQQYF	TGTGCCAGCAGTCGGACCCTTTTCCAGCAGTACTTC
TRBV29-1	-	TRBJ2-2	many	CSVGIATTGELFF	TGCAGCGTTGGGATAGCGACCACCGGGGAGCTGTTTTTT
TRBV9	TRBD1	TRBJ2-7	few	CASSVGQYYEQYF	TGTGCCAGCAGCGTGGGACAGTACTACGAGCAGTACTTC
TRBV6-5	-	TRBJ2-1	-	CASSYMQGGNEQFF	TGTGCCAGCAGTTACATGCAGGGGGGCAATGAGCAGTTCTTC
TRBV5-1	TRBD1	TRBJ1-2	many	CASSLGTAANYGYTF	TGCGCCAGCAGCCTCGGGACAGCCGCTAACTATGGCTACACCTTC
TRBV7-2	TRBD1	TRBJ2-5	-	CASSPRQGFQTQYF	TGTGCCAGCAGCCCTCGACAGGGCTTTCAGACCCAGTACTTC